The clone carrying this T cell receptor (beta chain) was found many times. This CDR3 comprises 11 residues. V dropped 4 bases and J dropped 4 bases, with 7 bases sitting between them. Germline V CDR1 and CDR2: SQVTM, ANQGSEA. MiXCR was run by TCRdb on the 5' RACE reads, yielding one entry per CDR3 protein. This sample has about 210,000 distinct CDR3 sequences; roughly a tenth occur once, and the top ten carry 2.5% to 3.5%. The sample comes from a study of T-cell memory formation after mild COVID-19. This rearrangement joins TRBV29-1 to TRBJ1-1, with D uncertain. This receptor was obtained from a man aged 18 to 35 who had mild COVID-19 (a few samples of this study predate the infection). Cell type and time point are not known. The sequenced sample was PBMCs or a T cell subset sorted from them (not recorded which). This CDR3 reads CSVGGSTEAFF. CDR3 nucleotide sequence: TGCAGCGTTGGTGGGAGCACTGAAGCTTTCTTT.